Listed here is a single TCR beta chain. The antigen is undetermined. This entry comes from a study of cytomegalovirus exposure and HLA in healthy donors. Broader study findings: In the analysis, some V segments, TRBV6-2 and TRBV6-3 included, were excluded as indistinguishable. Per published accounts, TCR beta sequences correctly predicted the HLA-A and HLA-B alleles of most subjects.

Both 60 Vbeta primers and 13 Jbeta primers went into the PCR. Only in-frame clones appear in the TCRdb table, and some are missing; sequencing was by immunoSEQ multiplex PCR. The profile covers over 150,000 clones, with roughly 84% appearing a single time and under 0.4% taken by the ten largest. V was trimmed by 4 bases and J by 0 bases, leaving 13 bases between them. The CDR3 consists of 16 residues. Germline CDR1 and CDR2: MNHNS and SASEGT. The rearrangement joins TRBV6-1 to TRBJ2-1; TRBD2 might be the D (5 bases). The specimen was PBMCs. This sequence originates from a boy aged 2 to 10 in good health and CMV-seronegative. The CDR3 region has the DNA TGTGCCAGCAGTGTACCAGCGGTAAGCTCCTACAATGAGCAGTTCTTC. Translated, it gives CASSVPAVSSYNEQFF.